This T cell receptor beta chain was recovered during a study of CD8 T cells in ankylosing spondylitis. For TCR beta, libraries came from quantitative 5'-RACE with molecular barcodes. TCRdb re-called the 5' RACE reads with MiXCR, one entry per CDR3 protein. The sample lists some 240,000 distinct CDR3 sequences; 8.6% were seen once. Study-wide findings and caveats: Past studies reported some motif variants in reactive arthritis synovial fluid and blood. As reported, disease-linked clones showed significant enrichment in matched ankylosing spondylitis synovial fluid.

This clonotype was seen once. Its antigen remains unknown. The sample comprised blood, either unsorted or a sorted T cell fraction (not recorded which). This sequence originates from a male donor with ankylosing spondylitis or in good health (not recorded which).

The CDR3 loop reads CASSERGGEETQYF. The CDR3 DNA sequence: TGTGCCAGCAGTGAAAGGGGAGGTGAAGAGACCCAGTACTTC. This rearrangement joins TRBV6-1 to TRBJ2-5; D might be TRBD2 (6 bases). CDR3 length: 14 residues. CDR1 is MNHNS, CDR2 SASEGT, per germline. V was cut by 2 bases and J by 3 bases, with 10 bases left in between.